The rows below give T cell receptor beta chains drawn from one sample of a study of blood T cell repertoires in COVID-19. Profiled with immunoSEQ multiplex PCR; TCRdb holds only in-frame clones, not every one. The data show fewer than 300,000 clones, around 88% seen once. What was sequenced was PBMCs or T cells enriched from blood (not recorded which). The receptor source for this set is a woman aged 40 to 49 with acute COVID-19. The CDR3 runs from the conserved cysteine through the conserved F or W. A D gene is named only where the DNA matches it firmly. Clone size is not always given. Where it is, it says once, few, many or a class for expanded clones.

CDR3 protein: CASSDRTVNTEAFF
CDR3 DNA: TGTGCCAGCAGCGATAGGACAGTGAACACTGAAGCTTTCTTT
D gene: .
V gene: TRBV7-9
clone size: .
J gene: TRBJ1-1

CDR3 protein: CASSTRTGSSSGANVLTF
CDR3 DNA: TGTGCCAGCAGCACCCGGACAGGTTCTAGCTCTGGGGCCAACGTCCTGACTTTC
D gene: TRBD1
V gene: TRBV7-2
clone size: once
J gene: TRBJ2-6

CDR3 protein: CATESLAGYNEQFF
CDR3 DNA: TGTGCCACCGAGTCGCTAGCGGGGTACAATGAGCAGTTCTTC
D gene: TRBD2
V gene: TRBV6-5
clone size: .
J gene: TRBJ2-1

CDR3 protein: CAWSPVGGRGNTIYF
CDR3 DNA: TGTGCCTGGAGCCCGGTGGGGGGGAGAGGAAACACCATATATTTT
D gene: .
V gene: TRBV30
clone size: .
J gene: TRBJ1-3

CDR3 protein: CASKVLAGGPGELFF
CDR3 DNA: TGTGCCAGCAAGGTACTAGCGGGAGGGCCCGGGGAGCTGTTTTTT
D gene: TRBD2
V gene: TRBV27
clone size: few
J gene: TRBJ2-2

CDR3 protein: CASSSTPQSQGDPYNEQFF
CDR3 DNA: TGTGCCAGCAGCTCCACGCCACAGTCGCAGGGGGATCCGTACAATGAGCAGTTCTTC
D gene: TRBD1
V gene: TRBV7-2
clone size: .
J gene: TRBJ2-1

CDR3 protein: CASSLDGSTIDYTF
CDR3 DNA: TGCGCCAGCAGCTTGGACGGGAGTACCATTGACTACACCTTC
D gene: .
V gene: TRBV5-1
clone size: .
J gene: TRBJ1-2

CDR3 protein: CASSVTASGTDTQYF
CDR3 DNA: TGTGCCAGCAGCGTAACGGCTAGCGGCACAGATACGCAGTATTTT
D gene: .
V gene: TRBV9
clone size: .
J gene: TRBJ2-3

CDR3 protein: CAISPGQGADGELFF
CDR3 DNA: TGTGCCATCAGCCCAGGACAGGGGGCCGACGGGGAGCTGTTTTTT
D gene: TRBD1
V gene: TRBV10-3
clone size: .
J gene: TRBJ2-2

CDR3 protein: CASSPNGATGYTF
CDR3 DNA: TGTGCCAGCAGCCCTAACGGAGCTACGGGCTACACCTTC
D gene: .
V gene: TRBV5-5
clone size: .
J gene: TRBJ1-2

CDR3 protein: CASRAGSGEAYSYGYTF
CDR3 DNA: TGTGCCAGCAGGGCCGGCTCAGGGGAAGCGTATTCCTATGGCTACACCTTC
D gene: .
V gene: TRBV28
clone size: few
J gene: TRBJ1-2

CDR3 protein: CASGFDRASNYGYTF
CDR3 DNA: TGTGCCAGTGGGTTCGACAGGGCTTCTAACTATGGCTACACCTTC
D gene: TRBD1
V gene: TRBV19
clone size: few
J gene: TRBJ1-2

CDR3 protein: CASSQGTGQGGNQPQHF
CDR3 DNA: TGTGCCAGCAGCCAAGGGACAGGGCAGGGGGGGAATCAGCCCCAGCATTTT
D gene: TRBD1
V gene: TRBV4-2
clone size: .
J gene: TRBJ1-5

CDR3 protein: CASSLIQFGLAGGYNEQFF
CDR3 DNA: TGTGCCAGCAGTTTAATACAGTTTGGACTAGCCGGTGGGTACAATGAGCAGTTCTTC
D gene: TRBD2
V gene: TRBV28
clone size: .
J gene: TRBJ2-1

CDR3 protein: CASGLAFRPKLFF
CDR3 DNA: TGTGCCAGCGGCCTAGCATTCCGCCCGAAGCTGTTTTTT
D gene: .
V gene: TRBV28
clone size: .
J gene: TRBJ2-2

CDR3 protein: CASSLYLEQGEAFF
CDR3 DNA: TGTGCCAGCAGTTTATATCTAGAACAGGGGGAAGCTTTCTTT
D gene: TRBD1
V gene: TRBV27
clone size: .
J gene: TRBJ1-1

CDR3 protein: CASSQVQLYTDTQYF
CDR3 DNA: TGTGCCAGCAGCCAAGTTCAACTATACACAGATACGCAGTATTTT
D gene: .
V gene: TRBV3-1/TRBV3-2
clone size: once
J gene: TRBJ2-3

CDR3 protein: CASTPPGGVNNQPQHF
CDR3 DNA: TGTGCCAGCACACCACCGGGGGGGGTTAACAATCAGCCCCAGCATTTT
D gene: .
V gene: TRBV28
clone size: .
J gene: TRBJ1-5

CDR3 protein: CASNPGPGNTIYF
CDR3 DNA: TGTGCCAGCAATCCTGGGCCTGGAAACACCATATATTTT
D gene: .
V gene: TRBV9
clone size: .
J gene: TRBJ1-3

CDR3 protein: CATSDPTSGRAREQFF
CDR3 DNA: TGTGCCACCAGTGACCCTACTAGCGGGAGGGCCAGGGAGCAGTTCTTC
D gene: TRBD2
V gene: TRBV24-1
clone size: .
J gene: TRBJ2-1

CDR3 protein: CASSQPMTPLTPYEQYF
CDR3 DNA: TGCGCCAGCAGCCAACCTATGACACCTCTAACACCCTACGAGCAGTACTTC
D gene: .
V gene: TRBV4-1
clone size: .
J gene: TRBJ2-7

CDR3 protein: CASSLVAGGSYNEQFF
CDR3 DNA: TGCGCCAGCAGCTTGGTAGCGGGAGGCTCCTACAATGAGCAGTTCTTC
D gene: TRBD2
V gene: TRBV5-1
clone size: .
J gene: TRBJ2-1

CDR3 protein: CASTYERVRPVTGELFF
CDR3 DNA: TGTGCCAGCACCTACGAGAGGGTACGGCCGGTCACCGGGGAGCTGTTTTTT
D gene: .
V gene: TRBV3-1/TRBV3-2
clone size: .
J gene: TRBJ2-2

CDR3 protein: CASRADRVYGYTF
CDR3 DNA: TGTGCCAGCAGGGCAGACAGGGTCTATGGCTACACCTTC
D gene: TRBD1
V gene: TRBV12-3/TRBV12-4
clone size: .
J gene: TRBJ1-2

CDR3 protein: CASSLGLSGNTIYF
CDR3 DNA: TGTGCCAGCAGCTTGGGGCTCTCTGGAAACACCATATATTTT
D gene: .
V gene: TRBV5-6
clone size: .
J gene: TRBJ1-3

CDR3 protein: CASSLGGEQFF
CDR3 DNA: TGTGCCAGCAGCTTAGGCGGGGAGCAGTTCTTC
D gene: .
V gene: TRBV11-2
clone size: .
J gene: TRBJ2-1

CDR3 protein: CASSFDRGGTEAFF
CDR3 DNA: TGCGCCAGCAGCTTTGACAGGGGCGGGACTGAAGCTTTCTTT
D gene: TRBD1
V gene: TRBV5-1
clone size: .
J gene: TRBJ1-1

CDR3 protein: CASSLDGARFDEQFF
CDR3 DNA: TGTGCTAGCAGCTTAGATGGAGCAAGATTTGATGAGCAGTTCTTC
D gene: .
V gene: TRBV7-7
clone size: .
J gene: TRBJ2-1

CDR3 protein: CASSYDMLSSGNTIYF
CDR3 DNA: TGTGCCAGCAGCTATGACATGCTGAGCTCTGGAAACACCATATATTTT
D gene: .
V gene: TRBV7-2
clone size: .
J gene: TRBJ1-3

CDR3 protein: CSVVVRPYEQYF
CDR3 DNA: TGCAGCGTTGTTGTCAGGCCCTACGAGCAGTACTTC
D gene: .
V gene: TRBV29-1
clone size: .
J gene: TRBJ2-7

CDR3 protein: CATSGAPGTSGSNEQFF
CDR3 DNA: TGTGCCACCAGTGGCGCCCCCGGGACTAGCGGGAGTAATGAGCAGTTCTTC
D gene: TRBD2
V gene: TRBV24-1
clone size: .
J gene: TRBJ2-1

CDR3 protein: CASSRWGVTGVYSYNEQFF
CDR3 DNA: TGTGCCAGCAGTCGATGGGGGGTGACGGGAGTTTATTCTTACAATGAGCAGTTCTTC
D gene: .
V gene: TRBV3-1/TRBV3-2
clone size: .
J gene: TRBJ2-1

CDR3 protein: CASSQDGTDLEQYF
CDR3 DNA: TGCGCCAGCAGCCAAGATGGTACGGACTTGGAGCAGTACTTC
D gene: .
V gene: TRBV4-1
clone size: .
J gene: TRBJ2-7

CDR3 protein: CASSDGGQGAYTEAFF
CDR3 DNA: TGTGCCAGCAGCGACGGGGGACAGGGGGCTTATACTGAAGCTTTCTTT
D gene: TRBD1
V gene: TRBV11-2
clone size: .
J gene: TRBJ1-1

CDR3 protein: CASSPGDTGELFF
CDR3 DNA: TGTGCCAGCAGTCCCGGGGACACCGGGGAGCTGTTTTTT
D gene: .
V gene: TRBV27
clone size: .
J gene: TRBJ2-2

CDR3 protein: CASSAGGESQPQHF
CDR3 DNA: TGTGCCAGCAGTGCCGGAGGAGAGAGTCAGCCCCAGCATTTT
D gene: .
V gene: TRBV9
clone size: once
J gene: TRBJ1-5

CDR3 protein: CASTASVDNEQFF
CDR3 DNA: TGTGCCAGTACCGCTAGCGTAGATAATGAGCAGTTCTTC
D gene: .
V gene: TRBV19
clone size: .
J gene: TRBJ2-1

CDR3 protein: CASSMGGVQGYTF
CDR3 DNA: TGTGCCAGTAGCATGGGAGGGGTACAAGGCTACACCTTC
D gene: .
V gene: TRBV19
clone size: .
J gene: TRBJ1-2

CDR3 protein: CASARRVEKLFF
CDR3 DNA: TGTGCCAGCGCTAGGCGGGTTGAAAAACTGTTTTTT
D gene: .
V gene: TRBV28
clone size: .
J gene: TRBJ1-4

CDR3 protein: CASSDWGRGTGELFF
CDR3 DNA: TGTGCCAGCAGCGACTGGGGGAGGGGGACCGGGGAGCTGTTTTTT
D gene: .
V gene: TRBV7-9
clone size: .
J gene: TRBJ2-2

CDR3 protein: CASSYSGGYNSPLHF
CDR3 DNA: TGTGCCAGCAGTTACTCGGGAGGTTATAATTCGCCCCTCCACTTT
D gene: .
V gene: TRBV6-5
clone size: .
J gene: TRBJ1-6

CDR3 protein: CASSLVAGNTEAFF
CDR3 DNA: TGCGCCAGCAGCTTGGTTGCCGGGAACACTGAAGCTTTCTTT
D gene: .
V gene: TRBV5-1
clone size: once
J gene: TRBJ1-1

CDR3 protein: CASSSSGTGWETQYF
CDR3 DNA: TGTGCCAGCAGCTCATCAGGGACAGGTTGGGAGACCCAGTACTTC
D gene: TRBD1
V gene: TRBV7-2
clone size: once
J gene: TRBJ2-5

CDR3 protein: CAWSGGGGVLTF
CDR3 DNA: TGTGCCTGGAGTGGGGGAGGGGGCGTCCTGACTTTC
D gene: .
V gene: TRBV30
clone size: few
J gene: TRBJ2-6

CDR3 protein: CASSLRTSGTYEQYF
CDR3 DNA: TGTGCCAGCAGCTTGAGGACTAGCGGAACCTACGAGCAGTACTTC
D gene: TRBD2
V gene: TRBV11-2
clone size: .
J gene: TRBJ2-7

CDR3 protein: CASSEVNQPGTQYF
CDR3 DNA: TGTGCCAGCAGTGAAGTAAACCAGCCAGGGACCCAGTACTTC
D gene: .
V gene: TRBV2
clone size: .
J gene: TRBJ2-5

CDR3 protein: CASSQDRGGWGYTF
CDR3 DNA: TGCGCCAGCAGCCAAGATCGGGGTGGTTGGGGCTACACCTTC
D gene: .
V gene: TRBV4-3
clone size: .
J gene: TRBJ1-2

CDR3 protein: CASSLNGPQPQHF
CDR3 DNA: TGTGCCAGCAGCTTAAATGGGCCTCAGCCCCAGCATTTT
D gene: .
V gene: TRBV7-2
clone size: .
J gene: TRBJ1-5

CDR3 protein: CASSLDGNNYGYTF
CDR3 DNA: TGTGCCAGCAGCTTGGACGGGAATAACTATGGCTACACCTTC
D gene: .
V gene: TRBV5-8
clone size: .
J gene: TRBJ1-2

CDR3 protein: CASELGGGYTF
CDR3 DNA: TGTGCCTCCGAATTGGGGGGGGGCTACACCTTC
D gene: .
V gene: TRBV30
clone size: few
J gene: TRBJ1-2

CDR3 protein: CASSLRTLNYGYTF
CDR3 DNA: TGTGCCAGCAGTTTACGGACACTTAACTATGGCTACACCTTC
D gene: .
V gene: TRBV28
clone size: .
J gene: TRBJ1-2

CDR3 protein: CAWSHSYGYTF
CDR3 DNA: TGTGCCTGGAGCCACTCTTATGGCTACACCTTC
D gene: .
V gene: TRBV30
clone size: .
J gene: TRBJ1-2

CDR3 protein: CASRPDRAKSLNTEAFF
CDR3 DNA: TGTGCCAGCAGGCCCGACAGAGCCAAGAGTTTGAACACTGAAGCTTTCTTT
D gene: .
V gene: TRBV27
clone size: once
J gene: TRBJ1-1

CDR3 protein: CASSLGGTAIEAFF
CDR3 DNA: TGCGCCAGCAGCTTGGGGGGGACAGCCATAGAAGCTTTCTTT
D gene: TRBD1
V gene: TRBV5-1
clone size: .
J gene: TRBJ1-1

CDR3 protein: CASLLGGSGTEAFF
CDR3 DNA: TGTGCCAGTTTACTGGGGGGATCGGGCACTGAAGCTTTCTTT
D gene: .
V gene: TRBV28
clone size: .
J gene: TRBJ1-1

CDR3 protein: CASGSDRGGSPLHF
CDR3 DNA: TGTGCTAGTGGTTCCGACAGGGGAGGTTCACCCCTCCACTTT
D gene: TRBD1
V gene: TRBV12-5
clone size: .
J gene: TRBJ1-6

CDR3 protein: CASSLTGEYGYTF
CDR3 DNA: TGTGCCAGCAGCTTAACAGGCGAATATGGCTACACCTTC
D gene: .
V gene: TRBV11-3
clone size: .
J gene: TRBJ1-2

CDR3 protein: CASGGTNVLTF
CDR3 DNA: TGTGCCTCTGGCGGGACCAACGTCCTGACTTTC
D gene: .
V gene: TRBV9
clone size: .
J gene: TRBJ2-6